The 5 T cell receptor beta chains below all came from one sample that was sequenced in a study of cytomegalovirus exposure and HLA in healthy donors. Method: immunoSEQ multiplex PCR; TCRdb's copy keeps in-frame clones and lacks some. The table has under 100,000 clones, about 96% seen once. Sequencing input: PBMCs. The receptors were sampled from a man aged 18 to 29 in good health and CMV-seronegative.

The genes are TRBV10-3 and TRBJ1-3; a possible D gene is TRBD1 (5 bases). Trimming left V 4 bases short and J 8 bases short, with 12 bases between. The CDR3 runs to 13 residues. Germline V gene sequence: CDR1 ENHRY, CDR2 SYGVKD. The CDR3 nucleotides read TGTGCCATCAGTGGGGGGAGGAGAGACACCATATATTTT. It encodes CAISGGRRDTIYF.

The chain has TRBV4-3 and TRBJ2-7; 9 bases are shared with TRBD1. CDR1 is LGHNA, CDR2 YSLEER, per germline. The CDR3 runs 16 residues. Unmatched junction bases numbered 8, after V lost 4 bases and J lost 1 base. CDR3 sequence: CASSPFSGTGSYEQYV. Written as DNA, the CDR3 is TGCGCCAGCAGCCCGTTTTCCGGGACAGGGTCCTACGAGCAGTACGTC.

The chain employs TRBV28 and TRBJ1-2; D is perhaps TRBD1 (6 bases). Germline V gene lookup returns CDR1 MDHEN and CDR2 SYDVKM. This CDR3 region has 13 residues. The V gene lost 6 bases and the J gene lost 1 base, with 9 bases spanning the gap. CDR3 sequence: CASSQQGNYGYTF. The CDR3 coding sequence is TGTGCCAGCAGCCAACAGGGTAACTATGGCTACACCTTC.

The V and J genes are TRBV9 and TRBJ2-1; 8 bases line up with TRBD1. After removal of 4 bases from V and 5 bases from J, the junction contained 17 bases not matched to a gene. Germline V gene lookup returns CDR1 SGDLS and CDR2 YYNGEE. The CDR3 is made up of 18 amino acids. CDR3 sequence reads: CASSPTGYGQGVNNEQFF. The CDR3 DNA follows: TGTGCCAGCAGCCCCACTGGGTACGGACAGGGCGTAAACAATGAGCAGTTCTTC.

The chain joins TRBV29-1 to TRBJ1-1; weak D call: TRBD1 (6 bases). There are 15 residues in the CDR3. With 7 bases removed from V and 3 bases from J, the gap between germline ends came to 21 bases. Germline assignment: CDR1 SQVTM and CDR2 ANQGSEA. The CDR3 region has the DNA TGCAGCGCGAGACTCAACAGGGAGGGGGACACTGAAGCTTTCTTT. Translation gives CSARLNREGDTEAFF.